Sequencing of this T cell receptor beta chain was carried out in a study of T-cell reconstitution after alpha-beta-depleted transplantation in children. Per germline, CDR1 SGHVS and CDR2 FQNEAQ. Trimming took off 0 bases at V and 4 bases at J, with 13 bases between the two ends. CDR3 length: 15 residues. This clonotype was detected ten times or more. Library preparation (for TCRbeta) was performed with unique molecular identifiers. One entry per CDR3 protein results from TCRdb running MiXCR on the PCR reads. The profile covers about 540,000 distinct CDR3 sequences, with 18% appearing a single time and 3% to 4% taken by the ten largest.

The chain is built from TRBV7-8 and TRBJ2-7; the D gene is possibly TRBD2 (5 bases). This receptor was obtained from a human donor who donated a stem cell graft to a child with acute lymphoblastic leukemia. The sequences come from PBMCs from the stem cell graft donor, collected from the stem cell graft. CDR3: CASSLAGSVLYEQYF. The CDR3 nucleotides read TGTGCCAGCAGCTTAGCGGGGAGTGTTTTGTACGAGCAGTACTTC.